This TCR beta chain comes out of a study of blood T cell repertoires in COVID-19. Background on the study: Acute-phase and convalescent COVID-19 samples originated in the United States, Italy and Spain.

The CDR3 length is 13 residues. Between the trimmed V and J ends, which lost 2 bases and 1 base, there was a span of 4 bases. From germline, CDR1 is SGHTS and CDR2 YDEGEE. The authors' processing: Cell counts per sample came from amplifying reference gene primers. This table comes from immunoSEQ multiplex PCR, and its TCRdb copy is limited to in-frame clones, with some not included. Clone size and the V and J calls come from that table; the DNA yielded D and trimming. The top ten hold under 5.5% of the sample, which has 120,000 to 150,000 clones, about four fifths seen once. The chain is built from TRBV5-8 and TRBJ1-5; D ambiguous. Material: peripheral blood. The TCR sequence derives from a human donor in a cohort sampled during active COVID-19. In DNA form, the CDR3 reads TGTGCCAGCAGCTTTCTCAGCAATCAGCCCCAGCATTTT. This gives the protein CASSFLSNQPQHF. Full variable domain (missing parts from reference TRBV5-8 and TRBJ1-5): EAGVTQSPTHLIKTRGQQATLRCSPISGHTSVYWYQQALGLGLQFLLWYDEGEERNRGNFPPRFSGRQFPNYSSELNVNALELEDSALYLCASSFLSNQPQHFGDGTRLSIL.